This entry lists 19 T cell receptor beta chains sequenced from one sample in a study of cytotoxic CD8 clonotypes in ibrutinib-treated CLL. Repertoires were generated with immunoSEQ multiplex PCR, while TCRdb's copy carries only in-frame clones and drops some. The top ten hold more than 5% of the sample, which has fewer than 100,000 clones, about 86% seen once. The source material was PBMCs, sampled before ibrutinib treatment. These receptors were obtained from a human donor with chronic lymphocytic leukemia.

This clone has a single count. The V and J genes are TRBV28 and TRBJ2-7; no firm D call. Germline V gene data show CDR1 as MDHEN and CDR2 as SYDVKM. The CDR3 consists of 13 residues. V lost 7 bases to trimming and J lost 3 bases, with 13 bases between them. In DNA form, the CDR3 reads TGTGCCAGCACGAGGACGGCCAACTACGAGCAGTACTTC. Its protein is CASTRTANYEQYF.

This chain joins TRBV7-9 and TRBJ2-3; 7 bases align to TRBD1. Germline CDR1 reads SEHNR; CDR2 reads FQNEAQ (reference sequence). The V and J ends lost 5 bases and 2 bases, in that order; junction bases with no gene match: 4. This CDR3 comprises 14 residues. Written as DNA, the CDR3 is TGTGCCAGCAGCCACGGACAGGTCACAGATACGCAGTATTTT. This translates into CASSHGQVTDTQYF.

The V and J genes are TRBV19 and TRBJ2-7; weak D call: TRBD2 (6 bases). V lost 11 bases to trimming and J lost 7 bases, with 21 bases between them. Looked up from germline, CDR1 is LNHDA and CDR2 is SQIVND (reference sequence). The CDR3 sequence is 13 residues long. CDR3 in amino acids: CASRGTQRGEQYF. The CDR3 DNA is TGTGCCTCCCGCGGGACCCAGCGTGGAGAGCAGTACTTC.

The chain has TRBV9 and TRBJ2-3, with D possibly being TRBD1 (6 bases). CDR1 SGDLS and CDR2 YYNGEE come from the germline V gene. V lost 8 bases to trimming and J lost 6 bases, with 19 bases between them. This CDR3 is 14 amino acids long. In DNA form, the CDR3 reads TGTGCCAGTACAAACCTACAGGGTTTTGATACGCAGTATTTT. Residues: CASTNLQGFDTQYF.

In this sample, this clone turned up once. The gene calls are TRBV11-2 and TRBJ1-2; D not resolved. V was trimmed by 1 base and J by 6 bases, leaving 9 bases between them. CDR3 length: 13 residues. Per germline, CDR1 SGHAT and CDR2 FQNNGV. The CDR3: CASSLVTRDGYTF. The CDR3 DNA is TGTGCCAGCAGCTTAGTGACGAGGGATGGCTACACCTTC.

This clone was detected a few times. This chain connects TRBV18 to TRBJ1-1, with D possibly matching TRBD1 (5 bases). Per the germline V gene, CDR1 is KGHSH and CDR2 is LQKENI. Trimming shortened V by 6 bases and J by 8 bases, and 13 bases separated the two germline ends. The CDR3 loop spans 12 amino acids. CDR3 bases: TGTGCCAGCTCCCCAAGACAGCCCGAAGCTTTCTTT. Translated, it gives CASSPRQPEAFF.

The chain recombines TRBV30 with TRBJ1-3; D call uncertain. The germline V gene has CDR1 GTSNPN and CDR2 SVGIG (reference sequence). Trimming shortened V by 0 bases and J by 0 bases, and 3 bases separated the two germline ends. The CDR3 is 13 amino acids. The CDR3 here is CAWSVHSGNTIYF. The CDR3, as DNA: TGTGCCTGGAGTGTACACTCTGGAAACACCATATATTTT.

The J gene is TRBJ1-5, the V gene TRBV2; 7 bases fit TRBD1. The CDR3 runs 15 residues. In germline, CDR1 is SNHLY, CDR2 FYNNEI. J lost 6 bases, V lost 1 base, and 6 bases had no gene match. Written as DNA, the CDR3 is TGTGCCAGCAGTGAAGGGGGACAGCGCCTTCAGCCCCAGCATTTT. It translates to CASSEGGQRLQPQHF. Variable domain in full (rest from reference TRBV2 and TRBJ1-5): EPEVTQTPSHQVTQMGQEVILRCVPISNHLYFYWYRQILGQKVEFLVSFYNNEISEKSEIFDDQFSVERPDGSNFTLKIRSTKLEDSAMYFCASSEGGQRLQPQHFGDGTRLSIL.

The rearrangement joins TRBV5-1 to TRBJ2-5; 12 bases are a match to TRBD2. This CDR3 comprises 16 residues. The V gene's germline CDR1 is SGHRS and CDR2 YFSETQ. V lost 0 bases, J lost 4 bases, and 4 bases stayed unmatched. The DNA of the CDR3 is TGCGCCAGCAGCTTGGTAGCTAGCGGGAGGGGAGAGACCCAGTACTTC. Its protein is CASSLVASGRGETQYF. The full variable domain, its missing parts supplied by reference TRBV5-1 and TRBJ2-5, is KAGVTQTPRYLIKTRGQQVTLSCSPISGHRSVSWYQQTPGQGLQFLFEYFSETQRNKGNFPGRFSGRQFSNSRSEMNVSTLELGDSALYLCASSLVASGRGETQYFGPGTRLLVL.

The rearrangement uses TRBV29-1 and TRBJ2-7; tentative D call: TRBD1 (5 bases). Trimming took 2 bases from V and 2 from J, leaving 10 bases between them. Germline V CDR1 and CDR2: SQVTM, ANQGSEA. This CDR3 is 13 amino acids long. CDR3 region: CSVEQGFPYEQYF. The CDR3 DNA is TGCAGCGTTGAACAGGGTTTCCCCTACGAGCAGTACTTC.

This clone has only a few counts. The V call is TRBV6-5, the J call TRBJ2-7, with D unclear. V lost 2 bases and J lost 0, with 8 bases in between. This CDR3 has 14 amino acids. Germline V gene sequence: CDR1 MNHEY, CDR2 SVGAGI. The CDR3: CASSYKAHSYEQYF. The CDR3 nucleotides are TGTGCCAGCAGTTACAAGGCACACTCCTACGAGCAGTACTTC.

J is TRBJ2-1 and V is TRBV11-2; D tentatively reads TRBD1 or TRBD2 (6 bases each). Trimming cost V 4 bases and J 4 bases, with 17 bases left between them. Germline V gene lookup returns CDR1 SGHAT and CDR2 FQNNGV. This CDR3 spans 16 amino acids. CDR3 in amino acids: CASSSRGGGTYNEQFF. As DNA, the CDR3 is TGTGCCAGCAGCTCCCGGGGTGGCGGGACATACAATGAGCAGTTCTTC.

The chain recombines TRBV5-1 with TRBJ1-3; 8 nucleotides align to TRBD1. CDR3 length: 16 residues. Germline V gene data show CDR1 as SGHRS and CDR2 as YFSETQ. The V and J ends lost 4 bases and 4 bases, in that order; junction bases with no gene match: 10. The DNA of the CDR3 is TGCGCCAGCAGCCCCGACAGGGGTGGCTCCGGAAACACCATATATTTT. Protein: CASSPDRGGSGNTIYF. Together with reference TRBV5-1 and TRBJ1-3, the CDR3 gives the full variable domain: KAGVTQTPRYLIKTRGQQVTLSCSPISGHRSVSWYQQTPGQGLQFLFEYFSETQRNKGNFPGRFSGRQFSNSRSEMNVSTLELGDSALYLCASSPDRGGSGNTIYFGEGSWLTVV.

This clone was recorded once. J is TRBJ1-4 and V is TRBV25-1, with TRBD1 identical over 9 bases. Trimming took 3 bases from V and 7 from J; bases not matched to a gene: 6. This CDR3 has 15 amino acids. Per germline, CDR1 MGHDK and CDR2 SYGVNS. The CDR3 protein is CASSDPPGQGEKLFF. CDR3 sequence (DNA): TGTGCCAGCAGTGATCCACCGGGACAGGGTGAAAAACTGTTTTTT.

The V gene is TRBV6-5, the J gene TRBJ2-5; the D is unclear. This CDR3 is 15 amino acids long. The V end was cut by 7 bases, the J end by 1 base, with 16 bases between. CDR1 and CDR2 (germline): MNHEY, SVGAGI. The CDR3 sequence: CASTPPLGSQETQYF. The CDR3 coding sequence is TGTGCCAGCACCCCTCCGTTGGGGTCCCAAGAGACCCAGTACTTC.

The chain uses TRBV11-3 and TRBJ2-3, with D perhaps assigned TRBD1 or TRBD2 (5 bases each). CDR1 SGHNT and CDR2 YENEEA come from the germline V gene. The V end lost 5 bases, the J end lost 6 bases, and 18 bases lay between the germline ends. The CDR3 sequence is 15 residues long. CDR3 sequence: CASSPRGELSDTQYF. The CDR3 DNA is TGTGCCAGCAGCCCCCGGGGCGAACTTTCTGATACGCAGTATTTT.

This clone was picked up one time. This CDR3 is CSVEVWETQYF. DNA of the CDR3: TGCAGCGTTGAAGTCTGGGAGACCCAGTACTTC. The chain couples TRBV29-1 to TRBJ2-5; no definite D call. Germline V lookup: CDR1 SQVTM, CDR2 ANQGSEA. The CDR3 length is 11 residues. V lost 1 base and J lost 5, with 5 bases in between.

Only one count was recorded for this clone. The chain recombines TRBV7-9 with TRBJ2-7; no definite D call. Germline-derived CDR1 and CDR2 are SEHNR and FQNEAQ (reference sequence). The CDR3 spans 16 residues. Trimming cost V 2 bases and J 3 bases, with 17 bases left between them. The CDR3 region has the DNA TGTGCCAGCAGCTTATGGGCCGAGACCTTTCACTACGAGCAGTACTTC. This sequence encodes CASSLWAETFHYEQYF.

The chain has TRBV6-5 and TRBJ2-7; TRBD1 is a possible D gene (5 bases). V shed 2 bases and J shed 2 bases, with 10 bases lying between them. The CDR3 is 14 amino acids. The germline gives CDR1 MNHEY, CDR2 SVGAGI. CDR3 residues: CASSYATETYEQYF. CDR3 coding DNA: TGTGCCAGCAGTTACGCGACAGAGACCTACGAGCAGTACTTC.